The 27 T cell receptor beta chains listed next were all sequenced from one sample in a study (dated by TCRdb to 2016 to 2017). Preparation of the library involved RT-PCR. Sequencer: Illumina MiSeq. TCRdb reworked the public reads: Q25 trimming with fastp, MiXCR clone assembly, productive beta chains retained. Rows are unified per CDR3 protein, each entry keeping the most common DNA and genes. The sample profile shows 550,000 to 750,000 distinct CDR3 sequences; 14% of them were found once. The biggest ten clones account for around 3.3% of the sample. The sample taken for sequencing was memory CD4+ T cells from blood. The receptors come from a female donor in good health, serving as a healthy control.

This sequence joins TRBV10-2 and TRBJ1-1; D is possibly TRBD1 (6 bases). Germline V lookup: CDR1 WSHSY, CDR2 SAAADI. The length of the CDR3 is 13 residues. The germline V and J ends were trimmed by 7 bases and 1 base, with 10 bases remaining between them. The CDR3 DNA reads as TGCGCCAGCAATGGACAGAAGAACACTGAAGCTTTCTTT. Encoded protein: CASNGQKNTEAFF.

There are many counts of this clonotype. V gene TRBV5-1 combines with J gene TRBJ1-1, with D unresolved. Germline loops: CDR1 SGHRS, CDR2 YFSETQ. Trimming removed 0 bases from V and 3 bases from J, with 9 bases in between. There are 14 residues in the CDR3. CDR3 DNA: TGCGCCAGCAGCTTGGACGCGGGGTACACTGAAGCTTTCTTT. Its protein product is CASSLDAGYTEAFF.

J is TRBJ2-7 and V is TRBV5-4; D not certain. In germline, CDR1 is SGHNT, CDR2 YYREEE (reference sequence). V was clipped by 0 bases and J by 2 bases, with 12 bases between them. This CDR3 contains 15 residues. CDR3 in amino acids: CASSLVGSHPYEQYF. The CDR3 nucleotides are TGTGCCAGCAGCTTGGTGGGGTCCCACCCCTACGAGCAGTACTTC.

There are many counts of this clonotype. V and J are TRBV20-1 and TRBJ2-3, with D uncertain. The CDR3 is made up of 16 amino acids. V was trimmed by 0 bases and J by 1 base, leaving 14 bases between them. Germline CDR1 and CDR2: DFQATT and SNEGSKA (reference sequence). The CDR3 loop is CSARDPAADRTDTQYF. For the CDR3, the DNA is TGCAGTGCTAGAGACCCCGCGGCGGACCGCACAGATACGCAGTATTTT.

This clonotype was observed at least ten times. The V gene is TRBV29-1, the J gene TRBJ2-2; D is undetermined. Germline V gene sequence: CDR1 SQVTM, CDR2 ANQGSEA. This CDR3 is built from 13 residues. The ends were cut back, 4 bases at V and 2 bases at J, with 8 bases in the middle. CDR3 amino acids: CSVAHTNTGELFF. The CDR3 DNA is TGCAGCGTTGCACACACTAACACCGGGGAGCTGTTTTTT.

There are a few counts of this clonotype. This rearrangement joins TRBV4-3 to TRBJ1-1; 10 bases map to TRBD1. The CDR3 runs to 13 residues. The junction had 3 bases not matched to a gene; V was cut back by 4 bases and J by 7 bases. CDR1 and CDR2 from the germline V gene are LGHNA and YSLEER. The CDR3 sequence: CASSRGTGDEAFF. The DNA of the CDR3 is TGCGCCAGCAGCCGCGGGACAGGGGATGAAGCTTTCTTT.

This clonotype was recorded at least ten times. J is TRBJ1-1 and V is TRBV12-3 or TRBV12-4, with 9 bases aligning to TRBD1. The J segment lost 4 bases and the V segment lost 3 bases, leaving 6 bases of the junction unmatched. The CDR3 length is 15 residues. The CDR3 DNA is TGTGCCAGCAGTTTCCATGGACAGGGGTTCACTGAAGCTTTCTTT. Protein product: CASSFHGQGFTEAFF.

This clonotype was observed a few times. The genes are TRBV5-1 and TRBJ1-4, with TRBD1 identical over 7 bases. After removal of 3 bases from V and 4 bases from J, the junction contained 6 bases not matched to a gene. This CDR3 comprises 15 residues. Germline values: CDR1 SGHRS, CDR2 YFSETQ. The CDR3 nucleotides are TGCGCCAGCAGCTCAACGGGACAGCTTAATGAAAAACTGTTTTTT. Protein product: CASSSTGQLNEKLFF.

V and J are TRBV28 and TRBJ1-2; TRBD1 matches 9 bases. This CDR3 has 15 residues. With 8 bases clipped from V and 5 bases from J, the junction kept 12 bases outside the gene matches. Germline values: CDR1 MDHEN, CDR2 SYDVKM. CDR3 DNA: TGTGCCAGCCAACCACCGGGACAGGGCGCATATGGCTACACCTTC. It encodes CASQPPGQGAYGYTF.

Many counts were recorded for this clonotype. The gene calls are TRBV5-6 and TRBJ2-7; D remains ambiguous. Looked up from germline, CDR1 is SGHDT and CDR2 is YYEEEE. Deletions cut 4 bases from V and 8 bases from J, with 10 bases between. The CDR3 spans 11 residues. This CDR3 reads CASSLRAKQYF. CDR3 DNA sequence: TGTGCCAGCAGCCTAAGGGCAAAGCAGTACTTC.

This clonotype was detected ten times or more. The rearrangement uses TRBV20-1 and TRBJ2-5, with D possibly matching TRBD1 (5 bases). CDR1 DFQATT and CDR2 SNEGSKA come from the germline V gene (reference sequence). V was pared by 1 base and J by 2 bases, with 14 bases between. CDR3 length: 15 residues. CDR3 in DNA: TGCAGTGCTAGAGCTTTCACAGGCTCGCAAGAGACCCAGTACTTC. Residues: CSARAFTGSQETQYF.

This clonotype was seen a few times. This chain links TRBV7-2 with TRBJ2-5; D not certain. Trimming removed 1 base from V and 1 base from J, with 10 bases in between. Germline-derived CDR1 and CDR2 are SGHTA and FQGNSA. This CDR3 is built from 15 residues. CDR3 in amino acids: CASSLGNSLQETQYF. CDR3 coding DNA: TGTGCCAGCAGCTTAGGAAACAGCCTCCAAGAGACCCAGTACTTC. The full variable domain, its missing parts supplied by reference TRBV7-2 and TRBJ2-5, is GAGVSQSPSNKVTEKGKDVELRCDPISGHTALYWYRQSLGQGLEFLIYFQGNSAPDKSGLPSDRFSAERTGGSVSTLTIQRTQQEDSAVYLCASSLGNSLQETQYFGPGTRLLVL.

This clonotype was seen a handful of times. The chain uses TRBV7-6 and TRBJ2-1, with TRBD2 identical over 12 bases. J was trimmed by 7 bases and V by 7 bases; bases with no gene match: 5. The V gene's germline CDR1 is SGHVS and CDR2 FNYEAQ. CDR3 length: 14 amino acids. In DNA, the CDR3 is TGTGCCAGCACCCTAGGGACTAGCGGGAATGAGCAGTTCTTC. This sequence encodes CASTLGTSGNEQFF. Complete variable domain (other parts from reference TRBV7-6 and TRBJ2-1): GAGVSQSPRYKVTKRGQDVALRCDPISGHVSLYWYRQALGQGPEFLTYFNYEAQQDKSGLPNDRFSAERPEGSISTLTIQRTEQRDSAMYRCASTLGTSGNEQFFGPGTRLTVL.

The V and J genes are TRBV6-2 or TRBV6-3 and TRBJ2-7, with D uncertain. Germline V gives CDR1 MNHEY, CDR2 SVGEGT. The CDR3 runs to 14 residues. With 5 bases removed from V and 3 bases from J, the gap between germline ends came to 14 bases. The CDR3 region is CASSLQGINYEQYF. The DNA of the CDR3 is TGTGCCAGCAGTCTTCAAGGGATAAACTACGAGCAGTACTTC.

This clonotype occurred many times. The CDR3 protein is CASSYLTSSGANVLTF. Written as DNA, the CDR3 is TGTGCCAGCAGCTACCTGACGAGCTCTGGGGCCAACGTCCTGACTTTC. V is TRBV6-5 and J is TRBJ2-6, with unresolved D. Trimming removed 6 bases from V and 0 bases from J, with 12 bases in between. The CDR3 extends over 16 amino acids. Per germline, CDR1 MNHEY and CDR2 SVGAGI.

This chain joins TRBV28 and TRBJ1-6, with 8 positions matching TRBD1. Germline lookup yields CDR1 MDHEN and CDR2 SYDVKM. The CDR3 spans 17 residues. V lost 5 bases to trimming and J lost 6 bases; unmatched junction nucleotides: 12. Here the CDR3 DNA reads TGTGCCAGCAGTCTTATAACAGGGGGAAGGAGTAATTCACCCCTCCACTTT. This sequence encodes CASSLITGGRSNSPLHF.

As regards this clonotype: A clone one base away is much larger, so this may be a read error. The CDR3 end shows no conserved phenylalanine or tryptophan, and so a read error is likely. This chain uses TRBV6-2 or TRBV6-3 with TRBJ1-1, with 7 bases aligning to TRBD1. V lost 5 bases to trimming and J lost 1 base; unmatched junction nucleotides: 13. This CDR3 spans 17 amino acids. Per germline, CDR1 MNHEY and CDR2 SVGEGT. As DNA, the CDR3 is TGTGCCAGCAGTCCCCCTGTCGAGGACAGGCGGAACACTGAAGCTTTCTGT. It translates to CASSPPVEDRRNTEAFC.

This clonotype was observed many times. V gene TRBV6-5 combines with J gene TRBJ1-1; unclear D gene. There are 13 residues in the CDR3. Deletions cut 10 bases from V and 4 bases from J, with 16 bases between. Germline CDR1 MNHEY, CDR2 SVGAGI. The CDR3 coding sequence is TGTGCCATATCTAGGGCAGTATCCACTGAAGCTTTCTTT. It translates to CAISRAVSTEAFF.

The CDR3 region is CASSQGPTRAFF. DNA of the CDR3: TGTGCCAGCAGCCAAGGCCCGACGAGGGCTTTCTTT. The chain uses TRBV14 and TRBJ1-1; unclear D gene. With 1 base removed from V and 11 bases from J, the gap between germline ends came to 11 bases. CDR3 length: 12 residues. The germline gives CDR1 SGHDN, CDR2 FVKESK.

Many counts were recorded for this clonotype. The rearrangement joins TRBV20-1 to TRBJ2-5; no firm D call. This CDR3 contains 14 residues. Germline V gives CDR1 DFQATT, CDR2 SNEGSKA (reference sequence). The V end lost 0 bases, the J end lost 0 bases, and 8 bases lay between the germline ends. The CDR3 is CSARDAADQETQYF. CDR3 in DNA: TGCAGTGCTAGAGATGCCGCGGACCAAGAGACCCAGTACTTC.

The table lists this clonotype with many counts. The J gene is TRBJ1-1, the V gene TRBV10-3; D gene unclear. The CDR3 totals 13 residues. Germline assignment: CDR1 ENHRY and CDR2 SYGVKD. V gave up 10 bases and J gave up 8 bases, with 20 bases separating them. CDR3 residues: CATGDSLTAEAFF. The CDR3 bases are TGTGCCACCGGCGATTCCCTTACCGCGGAAGCTTTCTTT.

The rearrangement links TRBV7-2 to TRBJ1-4, with 8 bases that match TRBD1. CDR1 and CDR2 from the germline V gene are SGHTA and FQGNSA. Trimming took 0 bases from V and 10 from J; bases not matched to a gene: 7. This CDR3 comprises 15 residues. This CDR3 is CASSLADRAGSKLFF. CDR3 coding DNA: TGTGCCAGCAGCTTAGCGGACAGGGCAGGCTCAAAACTGTTTTTT.

This clonotype came up many times. The chain employs TRBV5-5 and TRBJ2-3; a possible D gene is TRBD1 (6 bases). Germline V gene data show CDR1 as SGHKS and CDR2 as YYEKEE (reference sequence). V was shortened by 4 bases and J by 1 base, with 10 bases between the two germline ends. The CDR3 consists of 14 residues. The DNA of the CDR3 is TGTGCCAGCAGCCCGTGGACAGGCACAGATACGCAGTATTTT. It encodes CASSPWTGTDTQYF.

This clonotype occurred many times. V gene TRBV29-1 combines with J gene TRBJ2-1; D is unclear. The V end lost 7 bases, the J end lost 14 bases, and 21 bases lay between the germline ends. The CDR3 loop spans 12 amino acids. CDR1 SQVTM and CDR2 ANQGSEA come from the germline V gene. DNA of the CDR3: TGCAGCGCCGCTGAAAAAGTGGGGAATAAGTTCTTC. Amino acids: CSAAEKVGNKFF.

A few counts support this clonotype. The chain couples TRBV19 to TRBJ2-1; D gene uncertain. Germline values: CDR1 LNHDA, CDR2 SQIVND (reference sequence). V lost 8 bases, J lost 7 bases, and 9 bases lay in between. The CDR3 spans 11 residues. CDR3: CASGRWNEQFF. In DNA, the CDR3 is TGTGCCAGTGGACGCTGGAATGAGCAGTTCTTC.

There are a few counts of this clonotype. The rearrangement uses TRBV7-2 and TRBJ2-3, with D possibly TRBD2 on 7 matching bases. The V end lost 7 bases, the J end lost 7 bases, and 21 bases lay between the germline ends. CDR3 length equals 15 residues. Germline V CDR1 and CDR2: SGHTA, FQGNSA. The CDR3 nucleotides read TGTGCCAGCATGGGGGGGGCCGGGATTCAAAATACGCAGTATTTT. This encodes CASMGGAGIQNTQYF.

The genes are TRBV7-7 and TRBJ2-3, with 7 bases aligning to TRBD1. This CDR3 comprises 13 residues. The junction had 6 bases not matched to a gene; V was cut back by 5 bases and J by 7 bases. The V gene's germline CDR1 is SSHAT and CDR2 FNYEAQ (reference sequence). DNA for the CDR3: TGTGCCAGCAGCCCGACGACAGGGCATACGCAGTATTTT. Amino acid sequence: CASSPTTGHTQYF.